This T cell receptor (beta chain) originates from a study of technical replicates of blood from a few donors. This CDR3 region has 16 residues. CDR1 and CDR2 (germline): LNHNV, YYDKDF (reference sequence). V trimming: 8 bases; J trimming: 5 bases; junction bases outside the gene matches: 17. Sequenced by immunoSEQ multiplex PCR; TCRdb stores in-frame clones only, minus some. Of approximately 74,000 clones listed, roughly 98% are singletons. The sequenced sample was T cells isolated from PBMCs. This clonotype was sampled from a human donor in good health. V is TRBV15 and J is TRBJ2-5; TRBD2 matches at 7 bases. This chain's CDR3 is CATAQDGGSLWETQYF. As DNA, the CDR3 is TGTGCCACCGCTCAGGATGGCGGGAGTTTGTGGGAGACCCAGTACTTC.